Presented here are 31 T cell receptor beta chains from one specimen sequenced in a study of OX40 agonist ivuxolimab in advanced cancers. TCRdb's copy holds only in-frame clones and misses some; the assay was immunoSEQ multiplex PCR. The data hold about 110,000 clones, with approximately 90% observed a single time. The sample was CD4+ or CD8+ T cells sorted from blood, taken in a trial of the OX40 agonist ivuxolimab. The receptors derive from an adult with an advanced solid tumor such as melanoma, head and neck, liver or kidney cancer.

This sequence joins TRBV11-3 and TRBJ2-3; 8 bases line up with TRBD2. CDR1 is SGHNT and CDR2 is YENEEA in the germline V gene. Trimming at V came to 4 bases and at J to 0 bases, leaving 3 bases not matched to a gene. CDR3 length equals 15 residues. In nucleotides, the CDR3 is TGTGCCAGCAGCTCCGGACTAGCTAGCACAGATACGCAGTATTTT. It translates to CASSSGLASTDTQYF.

This rearrangement joins TRBV10-2 to TRBJ2-7, with 7 bases that match TRBD1. CDR1 and CDR2 from the germline V gene are WSHSY and SAAADI. V trimming: 5 bases; J trimming: 0 bases; junction bases outside the gene matches: 4. The CDR3 runs to 14 residues. The CDR3 spells CASSSGQSSYEQYF. For the CDR3, the DNA is TGCGCCAGCAGTTCGGGACAGAGCTCCTACGAGCAGTACTTC.

This clone has more than one count but fewer than ten. The germline gene is not matched at one end of the junction; a read error may be the cause. Other DNA variants within this sample encode the same CDR3. V usage is TRBV9 and J usage is TRBJ1-5; D is possibly TRBD1 (5 bases). The CDR3 length is 11 residues. Per germline, CDR1 SGDLS and CDR2 YYNGEE. CDR3 bases: TGTGCCAGCAGCGGTGACATGGGGGGGTATTTT. It translates to CASSGDMGGYF.

V and J are TRBV11-3 and TRBJ1-6; D may be TRBD1 (5 bases). This CDR3 region has 14 residues. Trimming removed 5 bases from V and 9 bases from J, with 14 bases in between. The V gene's germline CDR1 is SGHNT and CDR2 YENEEA. CDR3 nucleotides: TGTGCCAGCAGCCCCCGACAGCTGCCTTCACCCCTCCACTTT. It yields the protein CASSPRQLPSPLHF.

This chain connects TRBV5-1 to TRBJ1-2, with unresolved D. The CDR3 length is 14 residues. V lost 0 bases to trimming and J lost 4 bases, with 10 bases between them. Germline values: CDR1 SGHRS, CDR2 YFSETQ. CDR3 sequence: CASSLAGPSYGYTF. The CDR3 region has the DNA TGCGCCAGCAGCTTGGCTGGACCATCCTATGGCTACACCTTC. Using reference TRBV5-1 and TRBJ1-2 for the parts outside the CDR3, the full variable domain is KAGVTQTPRYLIKTRGQQVTLSCSPISGHRSVSWYQQTPGQGLQFLFEYFSETQRNKGNFPGRFSGRQFSNSRSEMNVSTLELGDSALYLCASSLAGPSYGYTFGSGTRLTVV.

A remark on this clone: The junction departs from germline at one end; a sequencing error may be responsible. This sequence joins TRBV5-4 and TRBJ2-2; 7 bases map to TRBD2. The germline CDR1 and CDR2 sequences are SGHNT and YYREEE (reference sequence). The CDR3 totals 15 residues. The CDR3 is CANSLRGVNTGELFF. CDR3 nucleotide sequence: TGTGCCAACAGCCTTCGGGGGGTGAACACCGGGGAGCTGTTTTTT.

The chain is built from TRBV10-3 and TRBJ2-6, with 7 bases fitting TRBD1. Trimming at V came to 0 bases and at J to 0 bases, leaving 5 bases not matched to a gene. The germline V gene encodes CDR1 ENHRY and CDR2 SYGVKD. The length of the CDR3 is 18 residues. This CDR3 reads CAISESTGWNSGANVLTF. The CDR3 DNA sequence: TGTGCCATCAGTGAGTCGACAGGGTGGAACTCTGGGGCCAACGTCCTGACTTTC.

J is TRBJ1-1 and V is TRBV19; 8 bases map to TRBD1. Germline V gives CDR1 LNHDA, CDR2 SQIVND (reference sequence). The CDR3 length is 13 residues. The V and J ends lost 9 bases and 0 bases, in that order; junction bases with no gene match: 3. CDR3 nucleotide sequence: TGTGCCAGCGACAGGGGTTTGAACACTGAAGCTTTCTTT. This translates into CASDRGLNTEAFF.

This clone was detected only once. The chain links TRBV7-8 to TRBJ2-5; TRBD1 or TRBD2 may be the D gene (6 bases each). Per the germline V gene, CDR1 is SGHVS and CDR2 is FQNEAQ. Trimming removed 1 base from V and 4 bases from J, with 28 bases in between. The CDR3 contains 20 residues. This CDR3 reads CASSLVLPLFTGSGAETQYF. Here the CDR3 DNA reads TGTGCCAGCAGCTTAGTTCTTCCCCTCTTTACAGGGTCGGGGGCAGAGACCCAGTACTTC.

The V call is TRBV27, the J call TRBJ2-7; the match to TRBD2 covers 8 bases. This CDR3 is built from 14 residues. The V segment lost 6 bases and the J segment 5 bases; nucleotides outside the gene matches: 9. CDR1 is MNHEY and CDR2 is SMNVEV in the germline V gene (reference sequence). The CDR3 protein is CASSRAGGHHEQYF. As DNA, the CDR3 is TGTGCCAGCAGCAGGGCGGGGGGCCACCACGAGCAGTACTTC.

This clone showed up just once. This rearrangement joins TRBV2 to TRBJ1-1; 11 bases fit TRBD1. Trimming at V came to 6 bases and at J to 0 bases, leaving 6 bases not matched to a gene. There are 16 residues in the CDR3. Germline CDR1 SNHLY, CDR2 FYNNEI. The DNA for the CDR3 is TGTGCCAGCAGGGAGGACAGGGGGCGTATGAACACTGAAGCTTTCTTT. Amino acid sequence: CASREDRGRMNTEAFF.

This rearrangement joins TRBV15 to TRBJ1-6; D is undetermined. Trimming removed 5 bases from V and 8 bases from J, with 16 bases in between. CDR3 length: 15 amino acids. Germline CDR1 reads LNHNV; CDR2 reads YYDKDF (reference sequence). The DNA for the CDR3 is TGTGCCACCAGCCGCGGAGGGAGGGCGGATTCACCCCTCCACTTT. This gives the protein CATSRGGRADSPLHF.

This chain joins TRBV30 and TRBJ2-7, with D maybe TRBD1 (6 bases). CDR1 is GTSNPN, CDR2 SVGIG, per germline (reference sequence). V lost 3 bases and J lost 3, with 9 bases in between. CDR3 length: 12 amino acids. This CDR3 reads CAWRSDSYEQYF. The CDR3 bases are TGTGCCTGGAGGTCGGACAGCTACGAGCAGTACTTC.

This clone was counted a few times. The chain uses TRBV29-1 and TRBJ1-5; D is perhaps TRBD1 (5 bases). Trimming took 6 bases from V and 3 from J, leaving 9 bases between them. Germline CDR1 and CDR2: SQVTM and ANQGSEA. The CDR3 length is 12 residues. The DNA for the CDR3 is TGCAGCGTCGGGGGAAACAATCAGCCCCAGCATTTT. Amino acids: CSVGGNNQPQHF. Full variable domain (remainder filled in from reference TRBV29-1 and TRBJ1-5): SAVISQKPSRDICQRGTSLTIQCQVDSQVTMMFWYRQQPGQSLTLIATANQGSEATYESGFVIDKFPISRPNLTFSTLTVSNMSPEDSSIYLCSVGGNNQPQHFGDGTRLSIL.

V gene TRBV4-2 combines with J gene TRBJ1-4; D is unresolved. Germline V gene sequence: CDR1 LGHNA, CDR2 YNFKEQ. The CDR3 is 17 residues long. With 2 bases removed from V and 7 bases from J, the gap between germline ends came to 20 bases. In nucleotides, the CDR3 is TGTGCCAGCAGCCAACCCTTTGGACGGGATGAGGGTGAAAAACTGTTTTTT. Amino acid sequence: CASSQPFGRDEGEKLFF.

This clone has more than one count but fewer than ten. This chain uses TRBV6-1 with TRBJ2-5; 9 bases align to TRBD1. This CDR3 region has 14 residues. Germline lookup yields CDR1 MNHNS and CDR2 SASEGT. Unmatched junction bases numbered 9, after V lost 8 bases and J lost 5 bases. CDR3 region: CASLAGQGLETQYF. CDR3 nucleotide sequence: TGTGCCAGCTTGGCGGGACAGGGCTTGGAGACCCAGTACTTC.

This rearrangement joins TRBV30 to TRBJ2-1, with a weak D call TRBD2 (5 bases). Germline lookup yields CDR1 GTSNPN and CDR2 SVGIG (reference sequence). V was cut by 3 bases and J by 3 bases, with 18 bases left in between. The CDR3 runs to 16 residues. Here the CDR3 reads CAWSDLTRGSYNEQFF. CDR3 DNA sequence: TGTGCCTGGAGCGATCTAACCCGGGGAAGCTACAATGAGCAGTTCTTC.

The chain couples TRBV7-9 to TRBJ1-4; D is unclear. The germline gives CDR1 SEHNR, CDR2 FQNEAQ (reference sequence). The V end was cut by 1 base, the J end by 7 bases, with 4 bases between. CDR3 size: 12 residues. For the CDR3, the DNA is TGTGCCAGCAGCTTAGGCAGTGAAAAACTGTTTTTT. This sequence encodes CASSLGSEKLFF.

This clone appeared once. This sequence joins TRBV25-1 and TRBJ1-1, with no clear D. Between the trimmed V and J ends, which lost 1 base and 1 base, there was a span of 4 bases. The CDR3 has 13 amino acids. CDR1 MGHDK and CDR2 SYGVNS come from the germline V gene. DNA for the CDR3: TGTGCCAGCAGTGAATCGTCGAACACTGAAGCTTTCTTT. It specifies CASSESSNTEAFF.

This clone has a handful of counts. This rearrangement joins TRBV18 to TRBJ2-7; TRBD2 is a possible D gene (5 bases). The CDR3 covers 14 residues. The germline CDR1 and CDR2 sequences are KGHSH and LQKENI. Trimming removed 1 base from V and 2 bases from J, with 9 bases in between. The CDR3: CASSPQGVTYEQYF. CDR3 bases: TGTGCCAGCTCACCACAGGGAGTAACCTACGAGCAGTACTTC.

CDR3 sequence: CASSLRPHSGSDTGELFF. The DNA of the CDR3 is TGTGCCAGCAGTTTAAGGCCCCATAGCGGGAGCGACACCGGGGAGCTGTTTTTT. The chain has TRBV27 and TRBJ2-2, with 9 positions matching TRBD2. The germline V gene has CDR1 MNHEY and CDR2 SMNVEV (reference sequence). Unmatched junction bases numbered 10, after V lost 2 bases and J lost 3 bases. The CDR3 sequence is 18 residues long.

The chain combines TRBV6-5 with TRBJ2-7; a possible D gene is TRBD1 (5 bases). Trimming cost V 6 bases and J 5 bases, with 17 bases left between them. Germline V CDR1 and CDR2: MNHEY, SVGAGI. There are 14 residues in the CDR3. CDR3 sequence (DNA): TGTGCCAGCAGCCTGGACACGCTTCGCAACGAGCAGTACTTC. Translation gives CASSLDTLRNEQYF.

The V call is TRBV6-1, the J call TRBJ2-1; the D gene is possibly TRBD2 (5 bases). Deletions cut 11 bases from V and 7 bases from J, with 9 bases between. This CDR3 has 10 residues. Germline V lookup: CDR1 MNHNS, CDR2 SASEGT. CDR3 sequence reads: CARGSNEQFF. CDR3 nucleotides: TGTGCCCGAGGGAGTAATGAGCAGTTCTTC.

This chain links TRBV27 with TRBJ2-5; D is perhaps TRBD2 (6 bases). Germline V lookup: CDR1 MNHEY, CDR2 SMNVEV (reference sequence). Trimming pared 8 bases from V and 11 bases from J, leaving 24 bases between. The CDR3 is 14 amino acids. CDR3 loop: CASQLRILEREQYF. The CDR3 DNA reads as TGTGCCAGCCAGCTCCGTATACTTGAACGGGAGCAGTACTTC.

V is TRBV27 and J is TRBJ2-7; D is perhaps TRBD2 (5 bases). The CDR3 spans 13 residues. Trimming left V 6 bases short and J 2 bases short, with 11 bases between. Germline CDR1 MNHEY, CDR2 SMNVEV (reference sequence). As DNA, the CDR3 is TGTGCCAGCAGCCCAGGCGGGCCCTACGAGCAGTACTTC. It encodes CASSPGGPYEQYF.

CDR3 in amino acids: CASGLLAGEGYEQYF. CDR3 nucleotides: TGTGCCAGCGGGCTCTTAGCGGGAGAAGGCTACGAGCAGTACTTC. The V gene is TRBV5-4, the J gene TRBJ2-7, with TRBD2 matching over 9 bases. V was clipped by 7 bases and J by 3 bases; unmatched bases: 11. This CDR3 is 15 amino acids long. Germline V gene sequence: CDR1 SGHNT, CDR2 YYREEE (reference sequence).

The chain employs TRBV6-6 and TRBJ2-7; D might be TRBD2 (7 bases). The CDR3 sequence is 16 residues long. Germline assignment: CDR1 MNHNY and CDR2 SVGAGI (reference sequence). Trimming stripped 6 bases from V and 1 base from J, with 19 bases between. The CDR3 spells CASRRGGASGSYEQYF. CDR3 in DNA: TGTGCCAGCAGGCGAGGGGGGGCTAGCGGTTCCTACGAGCAGTACTTC.

The chain carries TRBV6-5 and TRBJ1-5; D not resolved. Trimming removed 6 bases from V and 4 bases from J, with 10 bases in between. The CDR3 consists of 13 residues. Looked up from germline, CDR1 is MNHEY and CDR2 is SVGAGI. CDR3 residues: CASRRIPNQPQHF. The CDR3, as DNA: TGTGCCAGCAGGCGCATCCCTAATCAGCCCCAGCATTTT.

The chain links TRBV7-3 to TRBJ2-3; D is uncertain. Germline V CDR1 and CDR2: SGHTA, FQGTGA. Trimming removed 7 bases at V and 4 bases at J, with 9 bases between. The CDR3 runs 12 residues. CDR3 DNA sequence: TGTGCCAGCACCATACCCCCAGATACGCAGTATTTT. It translates to CASTIPPDTQYF.

Worth noting for this clone: An end of the junction differs from the germline gene, which may be a read error. The chain uses TRBV10-1 and TRBJ1-1; D is uncertain. CDR1 and CDR2 from the germline V gene are WNHNN and SYGVQD (reference sequence). This CDR3 is built from 14 residues. The CDR3 nucleotides are TGCGCCAGCACTGAGCTAAGGACCCTTTATAAAGCTTTCTTT. Amino acid sequence: CASTELRTLYKAFF.

The chain couples TRBV5-3 to TRBJ1-2; possibly TRBD1 for D (6 bases). TRBV5-3 is flagged as an ORF with uncertain function. Trimming left V 1 base short and J 4 bases short, with 8 bases between. This CDR3 has 13 residues. CDR3 protein: CARSLRGAYGYTF. The CDR3 nucleotides are TGTGCCAGAAGCTTGCGGGGGGCCTATGGCTACACCTTC.